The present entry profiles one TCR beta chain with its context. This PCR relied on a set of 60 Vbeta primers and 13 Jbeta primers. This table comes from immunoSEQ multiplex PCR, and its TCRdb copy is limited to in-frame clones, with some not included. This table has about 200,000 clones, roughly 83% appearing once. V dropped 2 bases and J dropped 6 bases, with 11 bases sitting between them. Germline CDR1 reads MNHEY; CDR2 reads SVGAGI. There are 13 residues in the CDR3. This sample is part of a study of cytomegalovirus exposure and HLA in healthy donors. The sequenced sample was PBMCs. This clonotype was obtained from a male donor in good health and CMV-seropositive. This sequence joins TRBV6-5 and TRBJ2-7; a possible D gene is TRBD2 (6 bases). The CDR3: CASSYPGRSEQYF. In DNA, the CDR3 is TGTGCCAGCAGTTACCCGGGGAGGAGCGAGCAGTACTTC.